The entry that follows covers one T cell receptor beta chain sequence. Germline V CDR1 and CDR2: MNHEY, SVGAGI. CDR3 length equals 14 residues. V was shortened by 0 bases and J by 4 bases, with 9 bases between the two germline ends. This entry belongs to a study of blood T cell repertoires in COVID-19. About the research overall: The United States, Italy and Spain provided the acute and convalescent COVID-19 samples. Sources were T cells, B-cell-depleted T cells, or PBMCs; the material itself was cDNA or gDNA.

Per the original data handling: Amplification of reference gene primers provided the estimated nucleated cell counts. Data came from immunoSEQ multiplex PCR; TCRdb stores just in-frame clones and leaves some out. V and J calls plus clone size are reproduced from that table; the DNA served to infer D and trimming. The sample comprises about 370,000 clones, around 87% of which are singletons, and roughly a tenth rests with the top ten. The rearrangement links TRBV6-5 to TRBJ1-1; D remains unclear. This sequence was found in a woman aged 30 to 39 with COVID-19, enrolled during active disease. The specimen sequenced was peripheral blood. The DNA for the CDR3 is TGTGCCAGCAGTTACTCGACGGAGGTCACTGAAGCTTTCTTT. The encoded protein is CASSYSTEVTEAFF.